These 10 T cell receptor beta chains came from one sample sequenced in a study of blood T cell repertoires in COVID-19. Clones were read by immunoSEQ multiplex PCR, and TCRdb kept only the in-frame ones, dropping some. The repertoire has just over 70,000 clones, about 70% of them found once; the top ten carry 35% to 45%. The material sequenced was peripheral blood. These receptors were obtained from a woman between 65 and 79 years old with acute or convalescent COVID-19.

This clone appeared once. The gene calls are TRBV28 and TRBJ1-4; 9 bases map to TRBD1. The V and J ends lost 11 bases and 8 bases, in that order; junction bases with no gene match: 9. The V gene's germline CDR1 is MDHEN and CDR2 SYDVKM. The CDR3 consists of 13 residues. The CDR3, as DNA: TGTGCCTCACGGGGGACAGGGACCGAAAAACTGTTTTTT. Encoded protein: CASRGTGTEKLFF.

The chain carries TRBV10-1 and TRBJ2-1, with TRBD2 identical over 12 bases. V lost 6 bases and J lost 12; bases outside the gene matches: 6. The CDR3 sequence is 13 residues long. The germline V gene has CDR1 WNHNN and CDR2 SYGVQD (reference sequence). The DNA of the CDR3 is TGCGCCAGCAGGGACGGACTAGCGGGATTGCAGTTCTTC. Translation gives CASRDGLAGLQFF.

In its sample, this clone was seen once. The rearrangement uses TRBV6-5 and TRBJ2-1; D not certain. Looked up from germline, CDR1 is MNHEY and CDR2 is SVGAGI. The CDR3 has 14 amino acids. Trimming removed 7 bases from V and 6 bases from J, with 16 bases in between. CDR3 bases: TGTGCCAGCAAGAGGCAAAAAGAAGGCAATGAGCAGTTCTTC. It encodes CASKRQKEGNEQFF.

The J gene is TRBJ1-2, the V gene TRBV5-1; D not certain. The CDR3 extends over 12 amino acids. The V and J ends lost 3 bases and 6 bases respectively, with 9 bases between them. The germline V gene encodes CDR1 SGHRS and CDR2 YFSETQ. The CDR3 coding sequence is TGCGCCAGCAGCTCGGGGTTGCATGGCTACACCTTC. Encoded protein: CASSSGLHGYTF.

In nucleotides, the CDR3 is TGTGCCTGGAGAGGGGGCCACGTAGGAGGAAACACCATATATTTT. Protein: CAWRGGHVGGNTIYF. The rearrangement uses TRBV30 and TRBJ1-3, with TRBD1 matching over 7 bases. The CDR3 totals 15 residues. The V gene end was trimmed by 3 bases and the J gene end by 4 bases; junction bases not matched to a gene: 9. Germline-derived CDR1 and CDR2 are GTSNPN and SVGIG (reference sequence).

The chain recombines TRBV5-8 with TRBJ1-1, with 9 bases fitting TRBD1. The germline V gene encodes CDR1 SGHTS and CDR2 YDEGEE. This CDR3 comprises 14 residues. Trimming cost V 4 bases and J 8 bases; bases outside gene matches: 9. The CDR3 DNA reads TGTGCCAGCAGCCCCGGGACAGGGAACGTGGAAGCTTTCTTT. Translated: CASSPGTGNVEAFF.

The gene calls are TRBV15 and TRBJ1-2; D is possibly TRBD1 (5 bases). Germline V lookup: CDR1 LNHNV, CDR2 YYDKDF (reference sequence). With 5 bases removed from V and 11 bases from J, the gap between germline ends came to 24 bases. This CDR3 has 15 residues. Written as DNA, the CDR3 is TGTGCCACCAGCGGATTAGAAGGGGCAGGGCGGATTTACACCTTC. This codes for CATSGLEGAGRIYTF.

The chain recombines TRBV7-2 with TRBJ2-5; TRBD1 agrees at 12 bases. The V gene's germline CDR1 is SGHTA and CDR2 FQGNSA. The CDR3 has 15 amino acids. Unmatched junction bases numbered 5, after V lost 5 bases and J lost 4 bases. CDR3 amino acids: CASSLGQGARETQYF. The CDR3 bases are TGTGCCAGCAGCCTGGGACAGGGGGCTCGAGAGACCCAGTACTTC.

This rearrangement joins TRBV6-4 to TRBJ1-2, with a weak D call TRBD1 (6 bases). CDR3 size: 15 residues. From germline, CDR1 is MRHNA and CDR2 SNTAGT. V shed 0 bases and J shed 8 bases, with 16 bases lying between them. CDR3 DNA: TGTGCCAGCAGTGACTCGAGCGAAGGGGGGGGCGGCTACACCTTC. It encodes CASSDSSEGGGGYTF.

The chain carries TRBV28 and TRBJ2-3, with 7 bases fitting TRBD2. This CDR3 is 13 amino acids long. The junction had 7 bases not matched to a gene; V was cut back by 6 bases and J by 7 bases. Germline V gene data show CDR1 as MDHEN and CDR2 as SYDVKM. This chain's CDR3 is CASRPPGGYTQYF. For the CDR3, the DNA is TGTGCCAGCAGGCCCCCGGGGGGATATACGCAGTATTTT.